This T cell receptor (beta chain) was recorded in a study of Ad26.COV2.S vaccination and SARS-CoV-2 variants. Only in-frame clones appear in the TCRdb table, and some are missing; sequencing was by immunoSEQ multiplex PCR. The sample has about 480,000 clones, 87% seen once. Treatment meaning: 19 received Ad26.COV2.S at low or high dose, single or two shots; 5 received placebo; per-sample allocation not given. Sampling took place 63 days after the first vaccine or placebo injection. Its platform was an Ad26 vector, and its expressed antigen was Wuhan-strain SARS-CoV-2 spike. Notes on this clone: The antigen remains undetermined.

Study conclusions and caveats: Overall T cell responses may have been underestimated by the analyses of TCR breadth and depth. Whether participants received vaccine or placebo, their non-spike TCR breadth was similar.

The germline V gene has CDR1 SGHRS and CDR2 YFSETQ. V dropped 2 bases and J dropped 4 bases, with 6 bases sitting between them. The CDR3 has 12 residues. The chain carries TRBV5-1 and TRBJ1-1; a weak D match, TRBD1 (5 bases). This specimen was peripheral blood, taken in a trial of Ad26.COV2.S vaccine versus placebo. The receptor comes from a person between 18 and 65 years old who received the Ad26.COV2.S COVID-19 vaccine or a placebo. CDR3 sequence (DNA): TGCGCCAGCAGCTTTCAGGGCACTGAAGCTTTCTTT. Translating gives CASSFQGTEAFF. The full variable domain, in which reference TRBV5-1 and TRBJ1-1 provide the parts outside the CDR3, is KAGVTQTPRYLIKTRGQQVTLSCSPISGHRSVSWYQQTPGQGLQFLFEYFSETQRNKGNFPGRFSGRQFSNSRSEMNVSTLELGDSALYLCASSFQGTEAFFGQGTRLTVV.